This TCR beta chain is from a study of T cells after yellow fever vaccination. The overall study: Where fractions had low cell numbers, libraries were prepared from them with the SMART-Seq v4 Ultra Low Input RNA kit. Findings of the study overall: Booster samples showed a return of most primary-vaccination clones (about 96% CD4, around 85% CD8). Highly abundant clonotypes carried over from the bulk population could end up in FACS-sorted repertoires as contaminants.

Germline-derived CDR1 and CDR2 are LGHDT and YNNKEL (reference sequence). The junction had 6 bases not matched to a gene; V was cut back by 6 bases and J by 2 bases. CDR3 length equals 16 residues. For this clonotype: The target antigen is unknown.

5'RACE template switching generated TCR cDNA, adding a universal primer site and UMIs. TCRdb re-called the 5' RACE reads through MiXCR, storing one row per CDR3 protein. The sample yields approximately 120,000 distinct CDR3 sequences, 7.5% to 10% seen once. The input for sequencing was CD8+ T cells sorted from PBMCs, taken on the day of the yellow fever booster vaccination. This chain uses TRBV3-1 with TRBJ2-1; TRBD2 matches at 11 bases. The clonotype comes from a man between 18 and 35 years old who received the YFV17D yellow fever vaccine. DNA of the CDR3: TGTGCCAGCAGAGTTGCTAGCGGGGGGACCTACAATGAGCAGTTCTTC. Protein product: CASRVASGGTYNEQFF.